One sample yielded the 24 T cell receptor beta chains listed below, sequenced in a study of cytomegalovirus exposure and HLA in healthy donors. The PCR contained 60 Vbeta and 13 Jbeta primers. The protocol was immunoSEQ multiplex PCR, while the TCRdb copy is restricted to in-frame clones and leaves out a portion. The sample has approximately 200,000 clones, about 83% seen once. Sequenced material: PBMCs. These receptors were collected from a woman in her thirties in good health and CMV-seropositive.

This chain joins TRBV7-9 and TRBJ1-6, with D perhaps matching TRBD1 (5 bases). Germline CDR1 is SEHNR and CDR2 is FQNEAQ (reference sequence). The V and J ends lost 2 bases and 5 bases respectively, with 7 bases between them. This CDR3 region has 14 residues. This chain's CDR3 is CASSLSTDNSPLHF. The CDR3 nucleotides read TGTGCCAGCAGCTTATCGACAGATAATTCACCCCTCCACTTT.

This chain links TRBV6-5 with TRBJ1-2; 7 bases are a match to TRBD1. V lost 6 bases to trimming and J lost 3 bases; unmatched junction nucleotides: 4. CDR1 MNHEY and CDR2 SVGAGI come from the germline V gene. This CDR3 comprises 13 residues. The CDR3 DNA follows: TGTGCCAGCAGACAGGGGCTCGACTATGGCTACACCTTC. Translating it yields CASRQGLDYGYTF.

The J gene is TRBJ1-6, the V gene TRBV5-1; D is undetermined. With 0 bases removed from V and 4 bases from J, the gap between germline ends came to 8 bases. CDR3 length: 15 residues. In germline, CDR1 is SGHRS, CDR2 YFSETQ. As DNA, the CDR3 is TGCGCCAGCAGCTTGGCGGCGGATTATAATTCACCCCTCCACTTT. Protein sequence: CASSLAADYNSPLHF.

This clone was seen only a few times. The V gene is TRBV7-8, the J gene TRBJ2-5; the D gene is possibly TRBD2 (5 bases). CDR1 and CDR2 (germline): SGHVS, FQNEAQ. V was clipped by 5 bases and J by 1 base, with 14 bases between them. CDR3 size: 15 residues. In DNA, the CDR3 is TGTGCCAGCAGCCTCAGTACACGGGGCCAAGAGACCCAGTACTTC. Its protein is CASSLSTRGQETQYF.

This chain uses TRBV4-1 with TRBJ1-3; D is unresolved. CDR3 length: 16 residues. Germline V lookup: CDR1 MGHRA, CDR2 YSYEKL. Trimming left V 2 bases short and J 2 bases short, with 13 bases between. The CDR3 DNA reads TGCGCCAGCAGCCAAACCAGCGGACCCGCTGGAAACACCATATATTTT. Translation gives CASSQTSGPAGNTIYF.

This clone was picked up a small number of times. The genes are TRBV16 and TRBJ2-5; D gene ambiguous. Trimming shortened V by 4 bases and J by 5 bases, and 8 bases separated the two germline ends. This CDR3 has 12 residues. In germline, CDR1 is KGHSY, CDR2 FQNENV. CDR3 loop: CASSRTKETQYF. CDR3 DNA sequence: TGTGCCAGCAGCCGAACAAAGGAGACCCAGTACTTC. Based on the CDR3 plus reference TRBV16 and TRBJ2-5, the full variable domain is GEEVAQTPKHLVRGEGQKAKLYCAPIKGHSYVFWYQQVLKNEFKFLISFQNENVFDETGMPKERFSAKCLPNSPCSLEIQATKLEDSAVYFCASSRTKETQYFGPGTRLLVL.

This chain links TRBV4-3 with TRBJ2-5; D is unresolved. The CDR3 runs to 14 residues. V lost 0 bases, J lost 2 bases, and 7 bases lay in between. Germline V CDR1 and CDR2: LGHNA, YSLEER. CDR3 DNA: TGCGCCAGCAGCCAAGATGTCAGACAAGAGACCCAGTACTTC. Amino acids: CASSQDVRQETQYF.

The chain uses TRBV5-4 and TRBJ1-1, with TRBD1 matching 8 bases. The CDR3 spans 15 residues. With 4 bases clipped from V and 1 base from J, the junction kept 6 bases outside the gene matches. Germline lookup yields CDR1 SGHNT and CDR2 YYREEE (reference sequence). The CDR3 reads CASSPQGQENTEAFF. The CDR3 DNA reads TGTGCCAGCAGCCCTCAGGGACAGGAGAACACTGAAGCTTTCTTT.

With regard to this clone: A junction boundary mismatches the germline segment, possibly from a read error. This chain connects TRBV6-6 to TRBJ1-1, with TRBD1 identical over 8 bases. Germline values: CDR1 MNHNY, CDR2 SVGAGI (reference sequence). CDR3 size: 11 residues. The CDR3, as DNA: TGTGCCAGCAGCGACAGGGGTAAAGGGATCTTT. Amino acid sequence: CASSDRGKGIF.

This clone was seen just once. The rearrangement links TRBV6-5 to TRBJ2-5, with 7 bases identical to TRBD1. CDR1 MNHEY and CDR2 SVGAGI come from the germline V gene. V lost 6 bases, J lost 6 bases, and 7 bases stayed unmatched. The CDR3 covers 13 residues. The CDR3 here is CASRPDREKTQYF. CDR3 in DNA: TGTGCCAGCAGACCCGACAGGGAAAAGACCCAGTACTTC.

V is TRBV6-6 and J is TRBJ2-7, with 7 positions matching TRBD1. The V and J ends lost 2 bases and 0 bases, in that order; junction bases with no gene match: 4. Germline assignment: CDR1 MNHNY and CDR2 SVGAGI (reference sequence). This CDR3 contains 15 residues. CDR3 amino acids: CASSYLGTDSYEQYF. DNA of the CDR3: TGTGCCAGCAGTTACCTGGGGACAGACTCCTACGAGCAGTACTTC.

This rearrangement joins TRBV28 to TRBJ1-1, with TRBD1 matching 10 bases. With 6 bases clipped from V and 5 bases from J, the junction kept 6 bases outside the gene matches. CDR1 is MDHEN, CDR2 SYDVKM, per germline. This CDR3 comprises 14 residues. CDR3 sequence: CASREGTGVTEAFF. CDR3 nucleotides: TGTGCCAGCAGGGAAGGGACAGGGGTTACTGAAGCTTTCTTT.

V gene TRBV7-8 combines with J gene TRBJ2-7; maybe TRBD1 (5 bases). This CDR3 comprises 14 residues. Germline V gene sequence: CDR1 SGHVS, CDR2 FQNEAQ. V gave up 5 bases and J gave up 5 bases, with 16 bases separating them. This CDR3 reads CASSPRTKTHEQYF. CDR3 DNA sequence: TGTGCCAGCAGCCCAAGGACAAAGACCCACGAGCAGTACTTC.

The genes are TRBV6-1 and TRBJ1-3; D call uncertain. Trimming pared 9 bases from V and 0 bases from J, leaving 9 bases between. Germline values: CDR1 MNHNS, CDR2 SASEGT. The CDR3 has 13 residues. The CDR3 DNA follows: TGTGCCAGTCGAAGTAGCTCTGGAAACACCATATATTTT. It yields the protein CASRSSSGNTIYF.

This chain's CDR3 is CASSMFNGERTEAFF. The DNA of the CDR3 is TGTGCCAGTAGTATGTTTAATGGAGAGAGAACTGAAGCTTTCTTT. J is TRBJ1-1 and V is TRBV19; no firm D call. This CDR3 is built from 15 residues. Germline assignment: CDR1 LNHDA and CDR2 SQIVND (reference sequence). With 3 bases removed from V and 5 bases from J, the gap between germline ends came to 16 bases.

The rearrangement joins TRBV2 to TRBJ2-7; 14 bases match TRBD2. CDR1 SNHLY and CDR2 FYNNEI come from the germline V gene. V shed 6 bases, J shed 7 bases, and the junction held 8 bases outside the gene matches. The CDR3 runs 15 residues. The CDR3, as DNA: TGTGCCAGCAGATGGGGGACTAGCGGGAGTAATGAGCAGTACTTC. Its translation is CASRWGTSGSNEQYF.

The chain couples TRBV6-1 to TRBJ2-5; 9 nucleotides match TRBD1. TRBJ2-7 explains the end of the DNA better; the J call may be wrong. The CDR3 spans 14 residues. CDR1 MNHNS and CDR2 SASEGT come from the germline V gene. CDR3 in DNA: TGTGCCAGCAACCGGAGACAGGGGGGCTACGAGCAGTACTTC. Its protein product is CASNRRQGGYEQYF.

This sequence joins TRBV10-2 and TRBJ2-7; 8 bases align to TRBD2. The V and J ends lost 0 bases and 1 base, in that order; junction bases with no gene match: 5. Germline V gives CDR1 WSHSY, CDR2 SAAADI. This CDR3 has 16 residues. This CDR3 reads CASSESFGRGSYEQYF. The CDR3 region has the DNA TGCGCCAGCAGTGAGTCGTTCGGGAGGGGTTCCTACGAGCAGTACTTC.

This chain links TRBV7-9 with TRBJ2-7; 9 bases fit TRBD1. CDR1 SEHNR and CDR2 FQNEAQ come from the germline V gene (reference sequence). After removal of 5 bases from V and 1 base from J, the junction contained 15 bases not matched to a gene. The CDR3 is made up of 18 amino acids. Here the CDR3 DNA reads TGTGCCAGCAGCCAACTCCCGGGACAGGGCTTTGGATCCTACGAGCAGTACTTC. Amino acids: CASSQLPGQGFGSYEQYF.

CDR3 amino acids: CASSSTSGSVELFF. The CDR3 coding sequence is TGCGCCAGCAGTTCGACTAGCGGGAGTGTGGAGCTGTTTTTT. V and J are TRBV5-1 and TRBJ2-2; 12 bases align to TRBD2. Germline assignment: CDR1 SGHRS and CDR2 YFSETQ. The CDR3 runs 14 residues. V gave up 5 bases and J gave up 10 bases; unmatched junction bases: 6.

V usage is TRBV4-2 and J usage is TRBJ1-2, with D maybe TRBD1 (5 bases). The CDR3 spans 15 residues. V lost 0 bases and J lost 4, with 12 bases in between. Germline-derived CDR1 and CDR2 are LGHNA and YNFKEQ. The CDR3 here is CASSQDDSPGYGYTF. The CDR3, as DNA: TGTGCCAGCAGCCAAGATGACAGCCCCGGCTATGGCTACACCTTC.

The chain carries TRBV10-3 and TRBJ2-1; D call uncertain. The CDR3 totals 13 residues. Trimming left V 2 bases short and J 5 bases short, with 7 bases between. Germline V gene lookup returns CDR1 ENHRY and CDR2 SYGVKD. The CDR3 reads CAISERQNNEQFF. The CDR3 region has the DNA TGTGCCATCAGTGAGCGACAAAACAATGAGCAGTTCTTC.

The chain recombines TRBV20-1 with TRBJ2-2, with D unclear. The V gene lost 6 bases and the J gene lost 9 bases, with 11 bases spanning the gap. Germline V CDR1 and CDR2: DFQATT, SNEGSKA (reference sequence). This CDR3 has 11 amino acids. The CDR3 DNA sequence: TGCAGTGCGGGCGCTACAAGGGAGCTGTTTTTT. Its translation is CSAGATRELFF.

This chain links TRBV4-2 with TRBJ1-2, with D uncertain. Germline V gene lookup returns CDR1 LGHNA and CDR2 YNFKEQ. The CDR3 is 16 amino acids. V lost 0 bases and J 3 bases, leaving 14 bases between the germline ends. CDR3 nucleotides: TGTGCCAGCAGCCAAGAATTCGAGCGGGCCGACTATGGCTACACCTTC. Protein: CASSQEFERADYGYTF.